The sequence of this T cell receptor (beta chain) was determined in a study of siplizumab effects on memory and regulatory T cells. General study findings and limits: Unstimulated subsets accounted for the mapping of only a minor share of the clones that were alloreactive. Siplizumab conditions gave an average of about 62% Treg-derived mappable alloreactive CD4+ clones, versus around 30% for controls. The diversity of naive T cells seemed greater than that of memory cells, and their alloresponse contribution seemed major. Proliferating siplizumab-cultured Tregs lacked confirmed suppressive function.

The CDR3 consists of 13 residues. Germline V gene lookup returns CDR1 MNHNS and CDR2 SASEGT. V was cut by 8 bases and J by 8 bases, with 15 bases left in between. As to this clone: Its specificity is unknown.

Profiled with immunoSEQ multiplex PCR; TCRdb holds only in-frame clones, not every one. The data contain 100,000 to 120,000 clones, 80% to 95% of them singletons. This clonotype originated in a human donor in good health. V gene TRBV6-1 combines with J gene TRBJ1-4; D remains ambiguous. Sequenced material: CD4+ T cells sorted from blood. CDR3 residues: CASHTTKKEKLFF. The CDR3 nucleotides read TGTGCCAGCCATACCACGAAGAAGGAAAAACTGTTTTTT.